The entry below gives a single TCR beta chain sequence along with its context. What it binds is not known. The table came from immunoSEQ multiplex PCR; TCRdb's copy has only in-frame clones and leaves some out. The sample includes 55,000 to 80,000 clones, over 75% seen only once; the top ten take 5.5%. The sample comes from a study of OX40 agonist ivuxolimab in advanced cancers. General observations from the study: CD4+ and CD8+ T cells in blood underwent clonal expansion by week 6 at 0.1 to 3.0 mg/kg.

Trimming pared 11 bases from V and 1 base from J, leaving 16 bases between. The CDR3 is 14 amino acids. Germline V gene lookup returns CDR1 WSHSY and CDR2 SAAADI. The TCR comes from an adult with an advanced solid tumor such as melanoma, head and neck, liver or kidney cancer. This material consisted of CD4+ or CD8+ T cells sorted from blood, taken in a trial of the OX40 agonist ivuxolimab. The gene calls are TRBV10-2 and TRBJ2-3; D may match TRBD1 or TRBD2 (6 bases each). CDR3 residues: CACRSGAGTDTQYF. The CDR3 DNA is TGCGCCTGCCGCTCGGGGGCCGGCACAGATACGCAGTATTTT.